This T cell receptor (beta chain) was documented in a study of technical replicates of blood from several donors (dated by TCRdb to the late 2010s). CDR3 length: 14 amino acids, cysteine to phenylalanine. CDR3 DNA is the only sequence kept; it has 42 bases, read in frame from the first base. For CDR1 and CDR2, the germline V gene lists SNHLY and FYNNEI. V trim: 7 bases; J trim: 2 bases; unmatched bases: 3. Library prep was done by the immunoSEQ multiplex PCR assay. TCRdb took this table from immuneACCESS and kept in-frame rearrangements with V and J called. Such tables lack part of the clones; where checked against another copy, unresolved V genes explain under half of the gap, and the rest is unexplained. The sample table records 60,000 to 80,000 clones; under 90% of these occur just once. Around 4.4% of the sample is taken by the ten largest. About this clone itself: Its specific antigen is unknown. No quality values exist for individual bases; no much larger clone is one base distant.

The receptor was derived from a human donor in good health. Some clones in this sample may be carry-over from other donors' samples. The chain is made from TRBV2 and TRBJ2-4, with TRBD1 identical over 9 junction bases. Sequenced sample: PBMCs. The CDR3 reads as follows: CASTGTGTKNIQYF. The DNA sequence reads TGTGCCAGCACCGGGACAGGGACCAAAAACATTCAGTACTTC.